This record covers a single T cell receptor beta chain. Its antigen is currently unknown. These data come from a study of OX40 agonist ivuxolimab in advanced cancers. Study at large: Administration of intravenous ivuxolimab to patients occurred every 2 weeks at 0.01 to 10 mg/kg. Three dose-escalation patients had partial responses: one with hepatocellular carcinoma and two with cutaneous melanoma. Enrollees could have had prior anti-PD-1, anti-PD-L1 or anti-CTLA-4 therapy, which 40% had received. The study, taken as a whole, reports: Researchers did not establish what antigens the expanded peripheral T cells target.

CDR3 size: 13 residues. Germline CDR1 SGHTA, CDR2 FQGTGA. With 5 bases removed from V and 7 bases from J, the gap between germline ends came to 11 bases. Measured with immunoSEQ multiplex PCR; TCRdb has only the in-frame clones, and not every one. The sample has about 38,000 clones, about 82% seen once. The chain couples TRBV7-3 to TRBJ2-2, with D unresolved. The input for sequencing was CD4+ or CD8+ T cells sorted from blood, taken in a trial of the OX40 agonist ivuxolimab. The receptor comes from an adult with an advanced solid tumor such as melanoma, head and neck, liver or kidney cancer. This CDR3 reads CASSPTDGGELFF. Written as DNA, the CDR3 is TGTGCCAGCAGCCCCACGGACGGCGGGGAGCTGTTTTTT.